This T cell receptor beta chain was sequenced in a study of blood T cell repertoires in COVID-19. Study summary: Acute and convalescent COVID-19 samples came from the United States, Italy and Spain. In each case, the material was cDNA or gDNA derived from T cells, B-cell-depleted T cells, or PBMCs.

This clone was seen a handful of times. Seattle's cohort entered during active infection and was followed longitudinally. The protocol was immunoSEQ multiplex PCR, while the TCRdb copy is restricted to in-frame clones and leaves out a portion. The data contain fewer than 200,000 clones, about 85% of them singletons. The CDR3 loop spans 16 amino acids. Germline V lookup: CDR1 LGHNA, CDR2 YNFKEQ. V shed 2 bases and J 1 base; nucleotides not matched to a gene: 7. The sample consisted of peripheral blood. The TCR originated in a woman of 80 years or more with COVID-19, enrolled during active disease. The chain links TRBV4-2 to TRBJ2-7; the match to TRBD1 covers 8 bases. The CDR3 protein is CASSQSPGTGSYEQYF. CDR3 sequence (DNA): TGTGCCAGCAGCCAATCTCCCGGGACAGGATCCTACGAGCAGTACTTC.